The TCR beta chain described here comes from a study of T cells in Graves' hyperthyroidism and ophthalmopathy. This clonotype was counted at least ten times. This CDR3 region has 14 residues. Germline CDR1 SNHLY, CDR2 FYNNEI. The ends were cut back, 1 base at V and 5 bases at J, with 11 bases in the middle. The investigators amplified TCR beta CDR3 regions from RNA transcripts. Carried out on the TCR CDR3, a first-round RT-PCR used the HTBI primer set. TCRdb reanalysed the multiplex PCR reads using MiXCR and keeps one entry per CDR3 protein. Of 350,000 to 400,000 distinct CDR3 sequences in the sample, approximately 20% were seen once.

This clonotype was sampled from a woman aged 18-29 years with Graves' hyperthyroidism. The chain links TRBV2 to TRBJ2-5; D unresolved. The sample was blood. CDR3: CASSEDRSDETQYF. The CDR3, as DNA: TGTGCCAGCAGTGAAGACAGATCGGACGAGACCCAGTACTTC.